This T cell receptor (beta chain) was found in a study of control samples from healthy donors and cancer patients. V lost 5 bases and J lost 0, with 15 bases in between. The CDR3 contains 16 residues. Germline assignment: CDR1 MNHEY and CDR2 SMNVEV (reference sequence). Method: immunoSEQ multiplex PCR; TCRdb's copy keeps in-frame clones and lacks some. The table lists some 13,000 clones, around 94% of them singletons. This clonotype was sampled from a man between 65 and 85 years old with head and neck cancer. The sample comprised PBMCs. The genes are TRBV27 and TRBJ2-3; D call uncertain. CDR3 in amino acids: CASSPGPATSTDTQYF. Here the CDR3 DNA reads TGTGCCAGCAGTCCCGGGCCCGCGACAAGCACAGATACGCAGTATTTT.